The clone carrying this T cell receptor beta chain was picked up a small number of times. The sample is drawn from a study of blood T cells in healthy people across ages. Trimming left V 5 bases short and J 3 bases short, with 16 bases between. The germline gives CDR1 SGHVS, CDR2 FNYEAQ. The CDR3 runs to 15 residues. The authors ran a second PCR of about 6 to 11 cycles using a sample-barcoded 5' primer and a J-beta primer mix. TCRdb processed the 5' RACE reads anew with MiXCR; each CDR3 protein has one entry. Altogether about 1.5 million distinct CDR3 sequences are present, approximately 43% being singletons, with the ten largest covering roughly 3.7%.

The chain is built from TRBV7-6 and TRBJ1-2; D not certain. The material sequenced was blood. This TCR was recovered from a woman between 18 and 29 years old in good health. The DNA of the CDR3 is TGTGCCAGCAGCCCCCGTGAGGGTACCGACTATGGCTACACCTTC. It yields the protein CASSPREGTDYGYTF.